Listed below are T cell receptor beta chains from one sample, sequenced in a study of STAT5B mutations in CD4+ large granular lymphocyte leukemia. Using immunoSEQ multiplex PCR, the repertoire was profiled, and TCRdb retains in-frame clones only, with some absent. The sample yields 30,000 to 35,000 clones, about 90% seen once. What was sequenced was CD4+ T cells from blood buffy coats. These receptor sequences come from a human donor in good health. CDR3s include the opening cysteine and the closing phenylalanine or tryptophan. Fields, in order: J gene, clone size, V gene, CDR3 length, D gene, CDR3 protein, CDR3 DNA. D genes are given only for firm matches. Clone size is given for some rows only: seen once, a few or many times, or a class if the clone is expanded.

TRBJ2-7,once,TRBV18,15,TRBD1,CASSPAGQGKYEQYF,TGTGCCAGCTCACCGGCGGGACAGGGGAAATACGAGCAGTACTTC
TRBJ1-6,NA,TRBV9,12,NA,CASSKDYSPLHF,TGTGCCAGCAGCAAGGACTATTCACCCCTCCACTTT
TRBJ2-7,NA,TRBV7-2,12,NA,CASSLVLPEQYF,TGTGCCAGCAGCTTAGTACTTCCCGAGCAGTACTTC
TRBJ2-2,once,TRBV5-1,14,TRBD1,CASSWGQSTGELFF,TGCGCCAGCAGCTGGGGACAGTCCACCGGGGAGCTGTTTTTT
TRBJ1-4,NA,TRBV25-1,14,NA,CASSESGDREKLFF,TGTGCCAGCAGTGAAAGTGGAGACAGGGAAAAACTGTTTTTT
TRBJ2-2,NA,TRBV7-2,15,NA,CASSLAVTNTGELFF,TGTGCCAGCAGCTTAGCGGTAACCAACACCGGGGAGCTGTTTTTT
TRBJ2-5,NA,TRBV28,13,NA,CASSQGLVGTQYF,TGTGCCAGCAGTCAGGGGTTAGTGGGAACCCAGTACTTC
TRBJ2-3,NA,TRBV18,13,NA,CASSLARGDTQYF,TGTGCCAGCTCACTAGCTCGCGGAGATACGCAGTATTTT
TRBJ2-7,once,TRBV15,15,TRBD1,CATSREPGQGYEQYF,TGTGCCACCAGCAGAGAACCGGGACAGGGGTACGAGCAGTACTTC
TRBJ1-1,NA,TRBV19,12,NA,CASCRQRGEAFF,TGTGCCAGTTGTAGGCAGAGGGGTGAAGCTTTCTTT
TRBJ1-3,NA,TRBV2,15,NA,CASAAYRSSGNTIYF,TGTGCCAGCGCCGCTTACCGGAGCTCTGGAAACACCATATATTTT
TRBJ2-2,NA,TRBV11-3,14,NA,CASSLSSGTGELFF,TGTGCCAGCAGCCTCAGCTCGGGTACCGGGGAGCTGTTTTTT
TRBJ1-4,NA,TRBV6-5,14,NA,CASSLGQGNEKLFF,TGTGCCAGCAGCCTGGGGCAGGGCAATGAAAAACTGTTTTTT
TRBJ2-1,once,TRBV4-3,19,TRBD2,CASSYRLAGPGDFYNEQFF,TGCGCCAGCAGCTACCGGCTAGCGGGCCCCGGGGACTTTTACAATGAGCAGTTCTTC
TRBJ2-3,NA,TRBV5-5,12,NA,CASQSSPDTQYF,TGTGCCAGCCAATCGAGTCCAGATACGCAGTATTTT
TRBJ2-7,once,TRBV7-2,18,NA,CASSFQGLALGGLYEQYF,TGTGCCAGCAGCTTCCAGGGGCTAGCATTGGGGGGACTTTACGAGCAGTACTTC
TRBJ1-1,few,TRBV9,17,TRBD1,CASSVTPLDRVGTEAFF,TGTGCCAGCAGCGTAACTCCTTTGGACAGGGTGGGGACTGAAGCTTTCTTT
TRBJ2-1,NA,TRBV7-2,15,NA,CASSLDSGAYNEQFF,TGTGCCAGCAGCTTAGACAGCGGAGCCTACAATGAGCAGTTCTTC
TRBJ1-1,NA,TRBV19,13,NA,CASSNSGLAEAFF,TGTGCCAGTAGTAATTCGGGATTGGCGGAAGCTTTCTTT
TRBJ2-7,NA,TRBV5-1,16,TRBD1,CASSQATGGPSYEQYF,TGCGCCAGCAGCCAAGCGACAGGGGGCCCATCCTACGAGCAGTACTTC
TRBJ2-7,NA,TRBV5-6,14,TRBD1,CASSPGQGRHEQYF,TGTGCCAGCAGCCCTGGACAGGGAAGGCACGAGCAGTACTTC
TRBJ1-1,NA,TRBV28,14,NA,CASSLAPGGTEAFF,TGTGCCAGCAGTTTAGCCCCGGGGGGTACTGAAGCTTTCTTT
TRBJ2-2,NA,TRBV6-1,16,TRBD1,CASSDQGAPNTGELFF,TGTGCCAGCAGTGATCAGGGGGCTCCGAACACCGGGGAGCTGTTTTTT
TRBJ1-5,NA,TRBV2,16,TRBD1,CASSADRGLGNQPQHF,TGTGCCAGCAGCGCGGACAGGGGTTTGGGCAATCAGCCCCAGCATTTT
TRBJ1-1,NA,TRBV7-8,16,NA,CASSLHRQEVDSEAFF,TGTGCCAGCAGCTTACACCGACAGGAGGTCGACTCTGAAGCTTTCTTT
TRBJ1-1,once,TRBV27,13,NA,CASSPKVVTEAFF,TGTGCCAGCAGTCCTAAGGTCGTCACTGAAGCTTTCTTT
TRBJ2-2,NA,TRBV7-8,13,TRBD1,CASILTTGGELFF,TGTGCCAGCATCCTGACGACAGGGGGGGAGCTGTTTTTT
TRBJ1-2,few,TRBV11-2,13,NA,CASSPGPGEAYTF,TGTGCCAGCAGCCCGGGACCAGGGGAGGCCTACACCTTC
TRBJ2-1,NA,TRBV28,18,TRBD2,CASSSGTSGGGGYNEQFF,TGTGCCAGCAGTTCGGGGACTAGCGGAGGGGGAGGCTACAATGAGCAGTTCTTC
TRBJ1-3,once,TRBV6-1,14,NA,CASSELAAGNTIYF,TGTGCCAGCAGTGAATTGGCAGCTGGAAACACCATATATTTT
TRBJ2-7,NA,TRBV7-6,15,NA,CASSSHGGEARDPYF,TGTGCCAGCAGCTCTCACGGGGGTGAGGCGAGAGATCCGTACTTC
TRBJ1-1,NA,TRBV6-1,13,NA,CASRRGWSTEAFF,TGTGCCAGCAGGAGGGGTTGGAGCACTGAAGCTTTCTTT
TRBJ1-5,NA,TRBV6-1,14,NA,CASSDVREWEPQHF,TGTGCCAGCAGTGACGTAAGGGAATGGGAGCCCCAGCATTTT
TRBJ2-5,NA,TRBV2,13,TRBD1,CASSTGARETQYF,TGTGCCAGCTCGACAGGGGCCCGAGAGACCCAGTACTTC
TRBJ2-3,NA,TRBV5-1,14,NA,CASSSGPQGDTQYF,TGCGCCAGCTCCAGCGGGCCTCAGGGGGATACGCAGTATTTT
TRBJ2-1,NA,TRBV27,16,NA,CASSPLGGANRDEQFF,TGTGCCAGCAGTCCCCTTGGCGGGGCCAACAGGGATGAGCAGTTCTTC
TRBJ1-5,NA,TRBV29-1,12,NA,CSAAYGNQPQHF,TGCAGCGCGGCCTATGGCAATCAGCCCCAGCATTTT
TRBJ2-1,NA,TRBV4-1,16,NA,CASSPLETSSYNEQFF,TGCGCCAGCAGCCCCCTGGAGACGAGCTCCTACAATGAGCAGTTCTTC
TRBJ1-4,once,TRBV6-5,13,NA,CASSQDRSEKLFF,TGTGCCAGCAGCCAGGACAGATCTGAAAAACTGTTTTTT
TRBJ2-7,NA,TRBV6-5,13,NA,CASSLGRTYEQYF,TGTGCCAGCAGCCTCGGACGGACCTACGAGCAGTACTTC
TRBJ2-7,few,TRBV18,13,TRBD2,CASSPLAGIEQYF,TGTGCCAGCTCACCACTAGCGGGAATCGAGCAGTACTTC
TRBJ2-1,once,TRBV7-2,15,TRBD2,CASSLKTSGSSEQFF,TGTGCCAGCAGCCTAAAAACTAGCGGGAGTTCTGAGCAGTTCTTC